The rows below give T cell receptor beta chains drawn from one sample of a study of CD8+CD57+ T cells in acquired aplastic anemia. MiXCR, run by TCRdb on the reads, gives a single entry per CDR3 protein. The table includes 150,000 to 200,000 distinct CDR3 sequences, 64% detected once. The sequenced sample was sorted CD4+, CD8+, or CD8+CD57+ T cells (not recorded which) from PBMCs. The receptors derive from a human donor with severe aplastic anemia or a healthy control (not recorded which). CDR3s leave out the opening cysteine and the closing phenylalanine or tryptophan.

v_gene,CDR3aa
TRBV2,ASVSGSSYNEQF
TRBV19,ASSKGQGANYEQY
TRBV20-1,SATTATYGQY
TRBV20-1,SAPRLAGDYGYT
TRBV24-1,ATQARQGGQPQH
TRBV25-1,ASSETNRDYEQY
TRBV29-1,SVEPGTEYQETQY
TRBV20-1,SVPGQQNNSPLH
TRBV7-9,ASSLLQENTGELF
TRBV25-1,ASSVKEAGGYT
TRBV12-3/TRBV12-4,ASTLLTGSTDTQY
TRBV12-3/TRBV12-4,ASSLASASEQF
TRBV15,ATSRVDGRGKTQY
TRBV12-3/TRBV12-4,ASSSRTGMFSGNTIY
TRBV24-1,ATSDLVTNEQF
TRBV2,ASSVSRTDTQY
TRBV14,ASSPGPVREKLF
TRBV10-1,AIPPGQGYERY
TRBV9,ASSISGLAVHYNEQF
TRBV7-9,ASSLEGTPSGYGYT
TRBV9,ASSGWTGEDNQPQH
TRBV2,ASEGQGIGELF
TRBV13,ASSLGLERGEQF